Each of the 14 T cell receptor beta chains below was sequenced from the same sample in a study of cytomegalovirus exposure and HLA in healthy donors. Amplification used 60 Vbeta primers and 13 Jbeta primers. Here immunoSEQ multiplex PCR was the method, and the copy in TCRdb shows in-frame clones only, minus some. The sample shows roughly 190,000 clones, approximately 78% of them seen only once. Sequencing used PBMCs. The receptors stem from a woman in her late teens or twenties in good health and CMV-seronegative.

Only one count was recorded for this clone. The chain recombines TRBV11-2 with TRBJ2-5; 14 nucleotides agree with TRBD2. The DNA end is a closer match to TRBJ2-7, so the J assignment may be wrong. CDR1 and CDR2 (germline): SGHAT, FQNNGV. The CDR3 loop spans 15 amino acids. The CDR3 spells CASSDGTSGSYEQYF. The CDR3 bases are TGTGCCAGCAGCGACGGGACTAGCGGGAGCTACGAGCAGTACTTC.

This clone was counted once. The chain links TRBV5-1 to TRBJ2-1, with 7 bases fitting TRBD1. The ends lost 0 bases at V and 1 base at J; junction bases unmatched: 7. Per germline, CDR1 SGHRS and CDR2 YFSETQ. This CDR3 has 17 amino acids. The CDR3 DNA reads TGCGCCAGCAGCTTGGCAACCAGGGGACAGTCCTACAATGAGCAGTTCTTC. The encoded protein is CASSLATRGQSYNEQFF.

CDR3 in amino acids: CASSLEGASNRDSPLHF. The CDR3 region has the DNA TGTGCCAGCAGCTTGGAAGGGGCTTCGAATAGGGATTCACCCCTCCACTTT. This chain links TRBV5-4 with TRBJ1-6; D possibly corresponds to TRBD1 (5 bases). CDR1 is SGHNT and CDR2 is YYREEE in the germline V gene (reference sequence). The ends were cut back, 0 bases at V and 8 bases at J, with 18 bases in the middle. This CDR3 has 17 residues.

The rearrangement links TRBV28 to TRBJ2-5, with TRBD1 identical over 9 bases. V lost 7 bases to trimming and J lost 4 bases; unmatched junction nucleotides: 13. Germline assignment: CDR1 MDHEN and CDR2 SYDVKM. CDR3 length equals 16 residues. DNA for the CDR3: TGTGCCAGCACTAGTTCGGGGACAGGGCGGGCAGAGACCCAGTACTTC. It translates to CASTSSGTGRAETQYF.

This rearrangement joins TRBV6-1 to TRBJ1-5; D is undetermined. The germline V gene encodes CDR1 MNHNS and CDR2 SASEGT. This CDR3 spans 14 amino acids. V was shortened by 6 bases and J by 1 base, with 10 bases between the two germline ends. As DNA, the CDR3 is TGTGCCAGCAGGCTGCGGGGAAGCAATCAGCCCCAGCATTTT. It codes for CASRLRGSNQPQHF.

The V and J genes are TRBV2 and TRBJ1-1; the match to TRBD1 covers 8 bases. The CDR3 consists of 12 residues. The V segment lost 8 bases and the J segment 7 bases; nucleotides outside the gene matches: 6. Germline CDR1 SNHLY, CDR2 FYNNEI. This CDR3 reads CASATGTGEAFF. Here the CDR3 DNA reads TGTGCCAGCGCTACCGGGACAGGTGAAGCTTTCTTT.

DNA of the CDR3: TGTGCCAGCAGTATACTTAGCGGGAGGGAGACCCAGTACTTC. Translated: CASSILSGRETQYF. This chain joins TRBV27 and TRBJ2-5; the match to TRBD2 covers 10 bases. CDR3 size: 14 residues. After removal of 5 bases from V and 5 bases from J, the junction contained 5 bases not matched to a gene. Germline lookup yields CDR1 MNHEY and CDR2 SMNVEV (reference sequence).

In its sample, this clone was seen a few times. The V gene is TRBV29-1, the J gene TRBJ2-5, with TRBD1 matching over 8 bases. Trimming at V came to 6 bases and at J to 5 bases, leaving 11 bases not matched to a gene. This CDR3 is 14 amino acids long. In germline, CDR1 is SQVTM, CDR2 ANQGSEA. As DNA, the CDR3 is TGCAGCGTGCGCATGTTGGACAGGGCGGAGACCCAGTACTTC. Its translation: CSVRMLDRAETQYF.

The J gene is TRBJ2-7, the V gene TRBV28; D is undetermined. The CDR3 is made up of 16 amino acids. Trimming pared 3 bases from V and 0 bases from J, leaving 15 bases between. Germline V gene lookup returns CDR1 MDHEN and CDR2 SYDVKM. The CDR3 region is CASSFRSWAGSYEQYF. CDR3 sequence (DNA): TGTGCCAGCAGTTTTAGGTCGTGGGCAGGCTCCTACGAGCAGTACTTC.

Worth noting for this clone: Other DNA sequences in the same sample also yield this CDR3. V and J are TRBV18 and TRBJ1-1; weak D call: TRBD1 (6 bases). Germline values: CDR1 KGHSH, CDR2 LQKENI. The CDR3 covers 14 residues. The ends were cut back, 1 base at V and 1 base at J, with 7 bases in the middle. The CDR3: CASSPLDRNTEAFF. CDR3 DNA: TGTGCCAGCTCACCACTGGACAGGAACACTGAAGCTTTCTTT.

The V and J genes are TRBV6-6 and TRBJ2-7; D not resolved. This CDR3 has 11 amino acids. Per germline, CDR1 MNHNY and CDR2 SVGAGI (reference sequence). The V end was cut by 7 bases, the J end by 2 bases, with 6 bases between. The CDR3 protein is CASTSTYEQYF. The CDR3 DNA follows: TGTGCCAGCACCAGTACCTACGAGCAGTACTTC.

The rearrangement links TRBV19 to TRBJ2-1; 12 nucleotides line up with TRBD1. There are 16 residues in the CDR3. CDR1 LNHDA and CDR2 SQIVND come from the germline V gene (reference sequence). The V segment lost 4 bases and the J segment 4 bases; nucleotides outside the gene matches: 5. The CDR3 protein is CASSSPGQGAYNEQFF. CDR3 nucleotides: TGTGCCAGTAGTAGCCCGGGACAGGGGGCGTACAATGAGCAGTTCTTC.

The chain links TRBV25-1 to TRBJ2-3; 8 bases map to TRBD2. Germline V gives CDR1 MGHDK, CDR2 SYGVNS. There are 14 residues in the CDR3. Unmatched junction bases numbered 4, after V lost 2 bases and J lost 6 bases. The CDR3 reads CASSEHGGADTQYF. Here the CDR3 DNA reads TGTGCCAGCAGTGAACACGGGGGGGCGGATACGCAGTATTTT.

This clone was picked up one time. The chain joins TRBV27 to TRBJ1-5; D is uncertain. The germline gives CDR1 MNHEY, CDR2 SMNVEV (reference sequence). Trimming removed 6 bases from V and 0 bases from J, with 12 bases in between. The CDR3 runs 15 residues. Here the CDR3 reads CASSRYATSNQPQHF. The DNA of the CDR3 is TGTGCCAGCAGCCGTTATGCTACTAGCAATCAGCCCCAGCATTTT.